This entry lists 27 T cell receptor beta chains sequenced from one sample in a study of cytomegalovirus exposure and HLA in healthy donors. PCR involved 60 Vbeta and 13 Jbeta primers. Assay: immunoSEQ multiplex PCR; the TCRdb copy retains only in-frame clones and omits some. The sample includes about 190,000 clones, approximately 83% seen only once; the top ten take 1.2%. The sample comprised PBMCs. The receptors were gathered from a boy younger than 10 in good health and CMV-seronegative.

The rearrangement links TRBV6-6 to TRBJ2-3, with D perhaps TRBD2 (5 bases). CDR1 and CDR2 from the germline V gene are MNHNY and SVGAGI (reference sequence). Trimming took 7 bases from V and 0 from J, leaving 14 bases between them. This CDR3 comprises 15 residues. The CDR3 here is CASTKRGTSTDTQYF. In DNA, the CDR3 is TGTGCCAGCACTAAACGGGGTACTAGCACAGATACGCAGTATTTT.

The V call is TRBV7-9, the J call TRBJ2-5, with 11 nucleotides matching TRBD2. The CDR3 totals 16 residues. The germline gives CDR1 SEHNR, CDR2 FQNEAQ (reference sequence). V shed 5 bases, J shed 4 bases, and the junction held 9 bases outside the gene matches. In DNA, the CDR3 is TGTGCCAGCAGCCCTCGGGTAGCGGGGGGGCGAGAGACCCAGTACTTC. Its translation: CASSPRVAGGRETQYF.

The genes are TRBV6-5 and TRBJ2-3; D unresolved. V was cut by 9 bases and J by 4 bases, with 5 bases left in between. This CDR3 spans 10 amino acids. CDR1 and CDR2 from the germline V gene are MNHEY and SVGAGI. CDR3 bases: TGTGCCAGACTCCCAGATACGCAGTATTTT. It specifies CARLPDTQYF.

This chain joins TRBV7-8 and TRBJ2-5; 10 positions match TRBD1. The CDR3 is made up of 14 amino acids. V dropped 5 bases and J dropped 3; count of bases not matched to a gene: 3. Germline V gives CDR1 SGHVS, CDR2 FQNEAQ. CDR3 in amino acids: CASSGDRGKETQYF. DNA of the CDR3: TGTGCCAGCAGCGGGGACAGGGGTAAAGAGACCCAGTACTTC. The full variable domain, rest sourced from reference TRBV7-8 and TRBJ2-5, is GAGVSQSPRYKVAKRGQDVALRCDPISGHVSLFWYQQALGQGPEFLTYFQNEAQLDKSGLPSDRFFAERPEGSVSTLKIQRTQQEDSAVYLCASSGDRGKETQYFGPGTRLLVL.

This clone was seen just once. This chain links TRBV18 with TRBJ2-3; 10 bases agree with TRBD2. Unmatched junction bases numbered 6, after V lost 6 bases and J lost 6 bases. Germline CDR1 KGHSH, CDR2 LQKENI. The CDR3 sequence is 14 residues long. The DNA of the CDR3 is TGTGCCAGCTCTGAGCGGGAGGGGGGGGATACGCAGTATTTT. Translated: CASSEREGGDTQYF.

This clone was picked up a small number of times. As DNA, the CDR3 is TGCAGTGCAGCGTATGGCTACACCTTC. Translating gives CSAAYGYTF. The V call is TRBV20-1, the J call TRBJ1-2; D call uncertain. The germline V gene has CDR1 DFQATT and CDR2 SNEGSKA (reference sequence). CDR3 length: 9 residues. Trimming removed 6 bases from V and 5 bases from J, with 4 bases in between.

The chain has TRBV20-1 and TRBJ2-3; D not certain. V was shortened by 0 bases and J by 8 bases, with 6 bases between the two germline ends. The CDR3 sequence is 11 residues long. Germline V lookup: CDR1 DFQATT, CDR2 SNEGSKA (reference sequence). The CDR3 region is CSARDYVTQYF. The CDR3 DNA reads TGCAGTGCTAGAGATTATGTTACGCAGTATTTT.

V is TRBV4-2 and J is TRBJ2-1; 10 positions match TRBD2. CDR1 is LGHNA and CDR2 is YNFKEQ in the germline V gene. Trimming took 2 bases from V and 4 from J; bases not matched to a gene: 5. The length of the CDR3 is 16 residues. CDR3 loop: CASSQNGLAVYNEQFF. In DNA form, the CDR3 reads TGTGCCAGCAGCCAAAATGGACTAGCGGTATACAATGAGCAGTTCTTC.

The chain has TRBV5-1 and TRBJ2-7; 7 bases are a match to TRBD1. Germline V gives CDR1 SGHRS, CDR2 YFSETQ. This CDR3 spans 13 amino acids. V gave up 4 bases and J gave up 2 bases; unmatched junction bases: 3. CDR3 bases: TGCGCCAGCAGCCCGGGGACAGCCTACGAGCAGTACGTC. Protein product: CASSPGTAYEQYV.

This clone was seen only once. Other DNA variants within this sample encode the same CDR3. The chain has TRBV5-4 and TRBJ2-1, with TRBD2 identical over 9 bases. The CDR3 is 14 residues long. Germline lookup yields CDR1 SGHNT and CDR2 YYREEE (reference sequence). With V trimmed by 4 bases and J by 5 bases, 4 bases remained unmatched. CDR3 in amino acids: CASSLERGDNEQFF. Here the CDR3 DNA reads TGTGCCAGCAGCCTCGAGCGGGGGGACAATGAGCAGTTCTTC. Full variable domain (remainder filled in from reference TRBV5-4 and TRBJ2-1): ETGVTQSPTHLIKTRGQQVTLRCSSQSGHNTVSWYQQALGQGPQFIFQYYREEENGRGNFPPRFSGLQFPNYSSELNVNALELDDSALYLCASSLERGDNEQFFGPGTRLTVL.

The chain carries TRBV11-3 and TRBJ1-5; TRBD1 might be the D (5 bases). Germline lookup yields CDR1 SGHNT and CDR2 YENEEA. The CDR3 loop spans 16 amino acids. The V end was cut by 5 bases, the J end by 0 bases, with 14 bases between. CDR3 sequence (DNA): TGTGCCAGCAGCCCCCGACAGACTTATAGCAATCAGCCCCAGCATTTT. Its translation is CASSPRQTYSNQPQHF.

With respect to this clone: A read error may produce the germline difference seen at one junction end. This rearrangement joins TRBV7-7 to TRBJ2-1; perhaps TRBD2 as D (7 bases). Germline V gene data show CDR1 as SSHAT and CDR2 as FNYEAQ (reference sequence). The CDR3 consists of 17 residues. The CDR3 is CASSGLFGGPLGNEQFF. In DNA form, the CDR3 reads TGTGCTAGCAGCGGTCTCTTCGGGGGGCCCCTTGGGAATGAGCAGTTCTTC.

This clone was observed a single time. The CDR3 nucleotides are TGTGCCTGGGCCGGGACAGGGAATCAGCCCCAGCATTTT. Its protein product is CAWAGTGNQPQHF. The chain couples TRBV30 to TRBJ1-5, with TRBD1 identical over 9 bases. The ends lost 5 bases at V and 4 bases at J; junction bases unmatched: 3. The CDR3 totals 13 residues. Germline V gene data show CDR1 as GTSNPN and CDR2 as SVGIG (reference sequence).

V is TRBV2 and J is TRBJ2-1; 8 positions match TRBD2. The CDR3 extends over 15 amino acids. Germline V gene sequence: CDR1 SNHLY, CDR2 FYNNEI. The junction had 9 bases not matched to a gene; V was cut back by 6 bases and J by 5 bases. DNA for the CDR3: TGTGCCAGCAGGCACAGCGGGAGTTCCCACAATGAGCAGTTCTTC. Amino acids: CASRHSGSSHNEQFF.

The chain is built from TRBV15 and TRBJ2-4; TRBD2 matches 10 bases. With V trimmed by 3 bases and J by 6 bases, 8 bases remained unmatched. Germline V CDR1 and CDR2: LNHNV, YYDKDF (reference sequence). The CDR3 runs 16 residues. CDR3 amino acids: CATSSGASGSLNIQYF. The CDR3 bases are TGTGCCACCAGCAGTGGGGCTAGCGGGAGTTTAAACATTCAGTACTTC.

The chain employs TRBV2 and TRBJ1-6, with 7 bases fitting TRBD1. This CDR3 has 15 residues. J gave up 5 bases and V 2 bases, and 3 bases lay outside the gene matches. The germline gives CDR1 SNHLY, CDR2 FYNNEI. The CDR3: CASSEPGQNNSPLHF. CDR3 sequence (DNA): TGTGCCAGCAGTGAACCGGGACAGAATAATTCACCCCTCCACTTT.

The chain uses TRBV7-2 and TRBJ1-1, with TRBD1 matching 9 bases. This CDR3 contains 14 residues. The germline V gene encodes CDR1 SGHTA and CDR2 FQGNSA. The junction had 9 bases not matched to a gene; V was cut back by 4 bases and J by 9 bases. The CDR3 spells CASSSNLGTGKAFF. CDR3 coding DNA: TGTGCCAGCAGCTCGAACCTCGGGACAGGGAAAGCTTTCTTT.

CDR3 sequence reads: CASSEGDRADYGYTF. The CDR3 region has the DNA TGTGCCAGCAGTGAAGGGGACAGGGCGGACTATGGCTACACCTTC. The chain joins TRBV2 to TRBJ1-2, with 9 bases identical to TRBD1. After removal of 1 base from V and 3 bases from J, the junction contained 3 bases not matched to a gene. CDR1 and CDR2 (germline): SNHLY, FYNNEI. The CDR3 runs 15 residues.

The V and J genes are TRBV29-1 and TRBJ2-5; TRBD2 might be the D (6 bases). In germline, CDR1 is SQVTM, CDR2 ANQGSEA. The CDR3 extends over 13 amino acids. V shed 6 bases and J shed 3 bases, with 14 bases lying between them. The CDR3 DNA sequence: TGCAGCGTGGGGGGAAGGGTTGAAGAGACCCAGTACTTC. It encodes CSVGGRVEETQYF.

The rearrangement uses TRBV5-1 and TRBJ1-1; D uncertain. V lost 2 bases and J lost 1, with 6 bases in between. The CDR3 loop spans 13 amino acids. Germline values: CDR1 SGHRS, CDR2 YFSETQ. The CDR3 reads CASSFSENTEAFF. In nucleotides, the CDR3 is TGCGCCAGCAGCTTCAGCGAGAACACTGAAGCTTTCTTT. Variable domain in full (rest from reference TRBV5-1 and TRBJ1-1): KAGVTQTPRYLIKTRGQQVTLSCSPISGHRSVSWYQQTPGQGLQFLFEYFSETQRNKGNFPGRFSGRQFSNSRSEMNVSTLELGDSALYLCASSFSENTEAFFGQGTRLTVV.

This chain links TRBV5-5 with TRBJ2-5, with TRBD2 matching 9 bases. CDR3 length equals 15 residues. Germline V gives CDR1 SGHKS, CDR2 YYEKEE (reference sequence). Trimming removed 3 bases from V and 1 base from J; junction bases left unmatched: 4. The CDR3 nucleotides are TGTGCCAGCAGCTATCCGACTAGCGGCCAAGAGACCCAGTACTTC. This encodes CASSYPTSGQETQYF.

The gene calls are TRBV30 and TRBJ1-6; perhaps TRBD1 as D (5 bases). V was cut by 0 bases and J by 0 bases, with 15 bases left in between. Germline lookup yields CDR1 GTSNPN and CDR2 SVGIG (reference sequence). The length of the CDR3 is 18 residues. The CDR3: CAWSVRQGVGSYNSPLHF. The DNA of the CDR3 is TGTGCCTGGAGTGTGCGGCAGGGTGTTGGCTCCTATAATTCACCCCTCCACTTT.

The gene calls are TRBV10-2 and TRBJ2-1; D ambiguous. This CDR3 contains 14 residues. V lost 3 bases and J 9 bases, leaving 15 bases between the germline ends. The germline CDR1 and CDR2 sequences are WSHSY and SAAADI. CDR3 nucleotides: TGCGCCAGCAGTGAAAACTCCCGATCCACTGAGCAGTTCTTC. Amino acids: CASSENSRSTEQFF.

The chain combines TRBV7-9 with TRBJ2-5, with D possibly matching TRBD1 (5 bases). The CDR3 is made up of 14 amino acids. V was shortened by 1 base and J by 3 bases, with 9 bases between the two germline ends. Germline V lookup: CDR1 SEHNR, CDR2 FQNEAQ (reference sequence). The CDR3 DNA sequence: TGTGCCAGCAGCTTAGAGGGGCTAGAAGAGACCCAGTACTTC. It translates to CASSLEGLEETQYF.

The chain is built from TRBV7-2 and TRBJ2-7, with TRBD2 matching 7 bases. Looked up from germline, CDR1 is SGHTA and CDR2 is FQGNSA. Unmatched junction bases numbered 13, after V lost 5 bases and J lost 3 bases. The CDR3 length is 16 residues. In DNA, the CDR3 is TGTGCCAGCAGCCTCTCTGGCGCGGGAGCCTACTACGAGCAGTACTTC. Translated, it gives CASSLSGAGAYYEQYF.

In nucleotides, the CDR3 is TGTGCCCGCGCGGGGCGGAGGGAGACCCAGTACTTC. Translation: CARAGRRETQYF. V is TRBV9 and J is TRBJ2-5, with D possibly matching TRBD2 (6 bases). Germline V gene sequence: CDR1 SGDLS, CDR2 YYNGEE. V lost 10 bases, J lost 5 bases, and 15 bases lay in between. The CDR3 sequence is 12 residues long.

The chain uses TRBV30 and TRBJ1-1; D gene ambiguous. This CDR3 contains 12 residues. V was trimmed by 1 base and J by 1 base, leaving 4 bases between them. CDR1 and CDR2 (germline): GTSNPN, SVGIG (reference sequence). The CDR3 loop reads CAWSARNTEAFF. The DNA of the CDR3 is TGTGCCTGGAGTGCCAGGAACACTGAAGCTTTCTTT.